These 19 T cell receptor beta chains were sequenced from one sample in a study of T cell clones after liver transplantation. Using immunoSEQ multiplex PCR, the repertoire was profiled, and TCRdb retains in-frame clones only, with some absent. The sample has some 1,300 clones, 25% to 30% seen once; the top ten hold 22%. Sequencing of dividing CFSE-low cells from the MLR defined alloreactive TCRbeta sequences. The antigens of these receptors remain unknown. Sequencing input: CD8+ T cells from PBMCs cultured with third-party cells. The receptor set was obtained from a human patient who received a liver transplant. Part of the T cells may come from the graft donor.

This clone was seen a few times. V usage is TRBV6-1 and J usage is TRBJ2-3; D might be TRBD1 (5 bases). The V and J ends lost 3 bases and 6 bases respectively, with 10 bases between them. The length of the CDR3 is 13 residues. Germline V gene sequence: CDR1 MNHNS, CDR2 SASEGT. CDR3 amino acids: CASSELGRDTQYF. The CDR3 DNA sequence: TGTGCCAGCAGTGAGTTGGGGCGGGATACGCAGTATTTT.

This clone has more than one count but fewer than ten. The identical CDR3 is also encoded by other nucleotide sequences in the sample. The rearrangement links TRBV27 to TRBJ2-1, with 13 positions matching TRBD2. Trimming at V came to 3 bases and at J to 6 bases, leaving 2 bases not matched to a gene. The CDR3 totals 15 residues. Germline assignment: CDR1 MNHEY and CDR2 SMNVEV (reference sequence). CDR3 in amino acids: CASSLGTSGVNEQFF. The CDR3 DNA reads as TGTGCCAGCAGTTTGGGGACTAGCGGGGTCAATGAGCAGTTCTTC.

The V and J genes are TRBV19 and TRBJ1-2; D may be TRBD1 (6 bases). The CDR3 totals 17 residues. Germline values: CDR1 LNHDA, CDR2 SQIVND (reference sequence). V lost 5 bases, J lost 4 bases, and 23 bases lay in between. The CDR3 loop is CASSLAGTNRKIYGYTF. In DNA, the CDR3 is TGTGCCAGTAGTCTTGCAGGGACAAATCGAAAGATCTATGGCTACACCTTC. Complete variable domain (other parts from reference TRBV19 and TRBJ1-2): DGGITQSPKYLFRKEGQNVTLSCEQNLNHDAMYWYRQDPGQGLRLIYYSQIVNDFQKGDIAEGYSVSREKKESFPLTVTSAQKNPTAFYLCASSLAGTNRKIYGYTFGSGTRLTVV.

The gene calls are TRBV5-2 and TRBJ1-2. TRBV5-2 is described as a pseudogene. This CDR3 is built from 13 residues. The chain's CDR3 is CASNPGVTFGYTF. CDR3 nucleotide sequence: TGTGCCAGCAACCCCGGGGTTACCTTTGGCTACACCTTC.

Turning to this clone: The identical CDR3 is also encoded by other nucleotide sequences in the sample. V is TRBV7-3 and J is TRBJ2-3; TRBD2 aligns across 8 bases. J gave up 6 bases and V 3 bases, and 8 bases lay outside the gene matches. Germline CDR1 SGHTA, CDR2 FQGTGA. CDR3 length equals 15 residues. In DNA, the CDR3 is TGTGCCAGCAGCTTTACTAGCGGAGGGGTGGATACGCAGTATTTT. Its protein is CASSFTSGGVDTQYF.

By frequency in the sample, this clone is large. J is TRBJ1-1 and V is TRBV6-5; D unresolved. Deletions cut 8 bases from V and 1 base from J, with 14 bases between. Germline CDR1 is MNHEY and CDR2 is SVGAGI. The CDR3 has 14 amino acids. CDR3 loop: CASYPGGRNTEAFF. The CDR3 DNA reads TGTGCCAGCTATCCGGGCGGGAGGAACACTGAAGCTTTCTTT.

This clone showed up just a few times. One end of the junction varies from germline; a read error may be responsible. The chain joins TRBV5-3 to TRBJ2-2; D remains unclear. TRBV5-3 is an ORF, and what it does is uncertain. The CDR3 contains 15 residues. In nucleotides, the CDR3 is TGTGCCAGCAGCTACGGACGGTATGACACCGGGGAGCTGTTTTTT. Translating it yields CASSYGRYDTGELFF.

The rearrangement links TRBV27 to TRBJ2-1, with 11 bases lining up with TRBD2. Unmatched junction bases numbered 7, after V lost 6 bases and J lost 6 bases. The germline CDR1 and CDR2 sequences are MNHEY and SMNVEV (reference sequence). The CDR3 has 15 residues. CDR3 DNA sequence: TGTGCCAGCAGCCCAGGGACTAGCGGTTGCAATGAGCAGTTCTTC. Protein product: CASSPGTSGCNEQFF.

This clone ranks as hyperexpanded. Other nucleotide sequences from this sample produce the same CDR3. The chain has TRBV4-1 and TRBJ1-1, with 7 bases aligning to TRBD1. Germline trimming cut 0 bases from V and 5 bases from J; bases unmatched to any gene: 6. The CDR3 runs to 15 residues. Germline V gene sequence: CDR1 MGHRA, CDR2 YSYEKL. CDR3 loop: CASSQDGSGGTEAFF. As DNA, the CDR3 is TGCGCCAGCAGCCAAGATGGGTCAGGGGGGACTGAAGCTTTCTTT.

This clone was found a few times. This chain connects TRBV6-6 to TRBJ1-1; D unresolved. Trimming shortened V by 0 bases and J by 5 bases, and 10 bases separated the two germline ends. The germline gives CDR1 MNHNY, CDR2 SVGAGI (reference sequence). The CDR3 is 14 amino acids. The CDR3 DNA reads as TGTGCCAGCAGTTACTCGTGGAGGTCAACTGAAGCTTTCTTT. Translated, it gives CASSYSWRSTEAFF.

This chain links TRBV10-1 with TRBJ1-2, with no clear D. V lost 4 bases to trimming and J lost 4 bases, with 22 bases between them. Germline values: CDR1 WNHNN, CDR2 SYGVQD (reference sequence). This CDR3 contains 17 residues. The CDR3 sequence is CASSVSRGSRKTYGYTF. CDR3 DNA: TGCGCCAGCAGTGTGTCTAGAGGATCGCGAAAGACCTATGGCTACACCTTC.

This clone was seen a few times. The genes are TRBV13 and TRBJ2-7, with TRBD2 as a possible D gene (6 bases). V lost 1 base and J 9 bases, leaving 22 bases between the germline ends. This CDR3 contains 16 residues. CDR1 and CDR2 (germline): PRHDT, FYEKMQ (reference sequence). The CDR3 spells CASSLVMIRALGGQYF. The CDR3 DNA sequence: TGTGCCAGCAGCTTAGTAATGATACGGGCTTTGGGAGGGCAGTACTTC.

This clone has a single count. The gene calls are TRBV7-9 and TRBJ2-7; D might be TRBD2 (6 bases). The CDR3 has 14 amino acids. Germline V CDR1 and CDR2: SEHNR, FQNEAQ (reference sequence). V lost 3 bases, J lost 3 bases, and 12 bases lay in between. The CDR3 DNA follows: TGTGCCAGCAGCTTCGCGGGAAGTAGCTACGAGCAGTACTTC. This codes for CASSFAGSSYEQYF.

This clone has just a few counts. The chain recombines TRBV6-1 with TRBJ2-1; TRBD2 aligns across 14 bases. Germline V gene lookup returns CDR1 MNHNS and CDR2 SASEGT. V trimming: 3 bases; J trimming: 14 bases; junction bases outside the gene matches: 9. The CDR3 has 15 amino acids. The CDR3 DNA reads as TGTGCCAGCAGTGAGGGGACTAGCGGGAGTGTCTTGGAGTTCTTC. Its protein product is CASSEGTSGSVLEFF.

V usage is TRBV27 and J usage is TRBJ2-1; TRBD2 matches 7 bases. V gave up 0 bases and J gave up 7 bases; unmatched junction bases: 6. This CDR3 has 15 residues. Germline V gives CDR1 MNHEY, CDR2 SMNVEV (reference sequence). The CDR3 is CASSLSVSLANEQFF. CDR3 bases: TGTGCCAGCAGTTTATCTGTGTCACTAGCGAATGAGCAGTTCTTC.

The chain has TRBV7-3 and TRBJ2-3, with 9 nucleotides matching TRBD2. This CDR3 has 14 amino acids. J was trimmed by 1 base and V by 8 bases; bases with no gene match: 4. Germline V gene lookup returns CDR1 SGHTA and CDR2 FQGTGA. The CDR3 is CASYRLAGTDTQYF. The CDR3 DNA is TGTGCCAGCTATAGACTAGCGGGCACAGATACGCAGTATTTT.

The chain joins TRBV7-7 to TRBJ1-1, with unresolved D. CDR1 is SSHAT and CDR2 is FNYEAQ in the germline V gene (reference sequence). The CDR3 is made up of 14 amino acids. V was pared by 6 bases and J by 0 bases, with 11 bases between. CDR3 in DNA: TGTGCCAGCAGTGAACCGAAAATGAACACTGAAGCTTTCTTT. Residues: CASSEPKMNTEAFF.

This clone was recorded only once. Given a far larger clone just one base away, this is likely a sequencing read error. The chain combines TRBV11-2 with TRBJ1-5, with D possibly matching TRBD1 (6 bases). V lost 5 bases and J lost 2, with 16 bases in between. The germline CDR1 and CDR2 sequences are SGHAT and FQNNGV. This CDR3 region has 16 residues. The CDR3 region is CASSPDSEGGNQPQHF. CDR3 nucleotide sequence: TGTGCCAGCAGCCCAGACAGTGAGGGGGGCAATCAGCCCCAGCATTTT. Drawing the rest from reference TRBV11-2 and TRBJ1-5, the complete variable domain is EAGVAQSPRYKIIEKRQSVAFWCNPISGHATLYWYQQILGQGPKLLIQFQNNGVVDDSQLPKDRFSAERLKGVDSTLKIQPAKLEDSAVYLCASSPDSEGGNQPQHFGDGTRLSIL.

The chain joins TRBV29-1 to TRBJ1-1; D is undetermined. CDR1 SQVTM and CDR2 ANQGSEA come from the germline V gene. The CDR3 contains 10 residues. Trimming pared 6 bases from V and 7 bases from J, leaving 9 bases between. The CDR3 reads CSVESYEAFF. The CDR3, as DNA: TGCAGCGTCGAAAGTTATGAAGCTTTCTTT.